The next 13 T cell receptor beta chains were all read from a single sample in a study of identical twins. TCRdb called the 5' RACE reads again in MiXCR, with one record for every CDR3 protein. The repertoire has hundreds of thousands of distinct CDR3 sequences, around an eighth of them found once; the top ten carry 8.8%. Source material: memory (CD45RO+) T cells sorted from blood. These receptors came from a woman aged 18-29 years in good health.

The chain is built from TRBV15 and TRBJ2-3; D is ambiguous. This CDR3 is 13 amino acids long. CDR1 is LNHNV, CDR2 YYDKDF, per germline (reference sequence). Deletions cut 3 bases from V and 6 bases from J, with 10 bases between. The DNA of the CDR3 is TGTGCCACCAGCAGGGGTACGGTGGATACGCAGTATTTT. This translates into CATSRGTVDTQYF.

This clonotype appeared a few times. The chain employs TRBV29-1 and TRBJ1-3; D unclear. The V end was cut by 5 bases, the J end by 0 bases, with 14 bases between. CDR1 and CDR2 from the germline V gene are SQVTM and ANQGSEA. This CDR3 is 15 amino acids long. As DNA, the CDR3 is TGCAGCGTTCAGTTCAAGTTCAGCTCTGGAAACACCATATATTTT. Translating it yields CSVQFKFSSGNTIYF.

About this clonotype: The junction and the germline gene differ at one end; a read error may be behind it. CDR3 in amino acids: CASSFGNTGELLF. DNA for the CDR3: TGTGCCAGCAGTTTTGGGAACACCGGGGAGCTGCTTTTT. The V and J genes are TRBV6-6 and TRBJ2-2; weak D call: TRBD2 (5 bases). Germline CDR1 reads MNHNY; CDR2 reads SVGAGI (reference sequence). The CDR3 totals 13 residues.

About this clonotype itself: A read error may account for a junction end that differs from germline. The rearrangement uses TRBV3-1 and TRBJ2-1; D is perhaps TRBD2 (6 bases). The germline gives CDR1 LGHDT, CDR2 YNNKEL (reference sequence). There are 15 residues in the CDR3. The CDR3 loop is CASCQGAGWGDEQFF. The CDR3 coding sequence is TGTGCCAGCTGCCAAGGGGCCGGATGGGGGGATGAGCAGTTCTTC.

This clonotype has only a few counts. J is TRBJ2-1 and V is TRBV7-8; TRBD2 might be the D (6 bases). Trimming stripped 2 bases from V and 8 bases from J, with 16 bases between. The germline gives CDR1 SGHVS, CDR2 FQNEAQ. The CDR3 has 15 amino acids. As DNA, the CDR3 is TGTGCCAGCAGCTTACTTGGCGGGGAAGGAGATGAGCAGTTCTTC. Protein sequence: CASSLLGGEGDEQFF. The whole variable domain, remainder taken from reference TRBV7-8 and TRBJ2-1, is GAGVSQSPRYKVAKRGQDVALRCDPISGHVSLFWYQQALGQGPEFLTYFQNEAQLDKSGLPSDRFFAERPEGSVSTLKIQRTQQEDSAVYLCASSLLGGEGDEQFFGPGTRLTVL.

This chain links TRBV20-1 with TRBJ2-3; the match to TRBD1 covers 10 bases. The V segment lost 4 bases and the J segment 3 bases; nucleotides outside the gene matches: 7. CDR3 length: 15 amino acids. CDR1 and CDR2 from the germline V gene are DFQATT and SNEGSKA (reference sequence). The CDR3 nucleotides are TGCAGTGCTATCGGTTGGGGACAGGGGACAGATACGCAGTATTTT. This sequence encodes CSAIGWGQGTDTQYF.

The chain uses TRBV5-1 and TRBJ2-1; 7 positions match TRBD2. The V gene end was trimmed by 0 bases and the J gene end by 6 bases; junction bases not matched to a gene: 6. The CDR3 runs 15 residues. The germline gives CDR1 SGHRS, CDR2 YFSETQ. The CDR3 reads CASSLGGSSVNEQFF. CDR3 in DNA: TGCGCCAGCAGCTTGGGCGGGAGTAGCGTCAATGAGCAGTTCTTC.

The genes are TRBV11-1 and TRBJ2-3; no definite D call. Germline V gene lookup returns CDR1 SGHAT and CDR2 FQDESV (reference sequence). Trimming pared 3 bases from V and 2 bases from J, leaving 6 bases between. This CDR3 region has 13 residues. CDR3 nucleotides: TGTGCCAGCAGCTTCGACATCACAGATACGCAGTATTTT. The encoded protein is CASSFDITDTQYF.

The chain carries TRBV5-1 and TRBJ2-5; D assignment may be TRBD1 or TRBD2 (6 bases each). Germline assignment: CDR1 SGHRS and CDR2 YFSETQ. The length of the CDR3 is 13 residues. V dropped 6 bases and J dropped 5 bases, with 14 bases sitting between them. For the CDR3, the DNA is TGCGCCAGCAACAGGGAGGTGGGGGAGACCCAGTACTTC. Encoded protein: CASNREVGETQYF.

There are a few counts of this clonotype. V usage is TRBV12-3 or TRBV12-4 and J usage is TRBJ2-1, with 9 bases that match TRBD2. This CDR3 is 13 amino acids long. V was clipped by 6 bases and J by 9 bases; unmatched bases: 6. CDR3 in amino acids: CASRQAGGGEQFF. The CDR3 nucleotides read TGTGCCAGCAGACAAGCGGGAGGAGGTGAGCAGTTCTTC.

This sequence joins TRBV20-1 and TRBJ2-5; D not resolved. Trimming shortened V by 5 bases and J by 4 bases, and 14 bases separated the two germline ends. The germline CDR1 and CDR2 sequences are DFQATT and SNEGSKA (reference sequence). CDR3 length equals 13 residues. The DNA of the CDR3 is TGCAGTGCTCCCGCCCGCGGTCGAGAGACCCAGTACTTC. It translates to CSAPARGRETQYF.

This clonotype was recorded a few times. The junction departs from germline at one end; a sequencing error may be responsible. The V and J genes are TRBV6-1 and TRBJ1-5; tentative D call: TRBD1 (6 bases). The CDR3 runs 13 residues. Germline V lookup: CDR1 MNHNS, CDR2 SASEGT. As DNA, the CDR3 is TGTGCCAGCAGCGAAGACAGGATCCAGCCCCAGCATTTT. It is translated as CASSEDRIQPQHF.

The J gene is TRBJ1-1, the V gene TRBV4-2, with D perhaps matching TRBD1 (5 bases). This CDR3 is built from 15 residues. Germline CDR1 is LGHNA and CDR2 is YNFKEQ. V was shortened by 1 base and J by 3 bases, with 12 bases between the two germline ends. CDR3: CASSQVGGDDTEAFF. CDR3 sequence (DNA): TGTGCCAGCAGCCAAGTCGGGGGGGACGACACTGAAGCTTTCTTT.